This is a list of T cell receptor beta chains from one sample in a study of T cell responses to AZD1222 COVID-19 vaccine. Data came from immunoSEQ multiplex PCR; TCRdb stores just in-frame clones and leaves some out. The data hold some 170,000 clones, with 80% to 90% observed a single time. The sequencing used peripheral blood, collected 28 days after the second dose of the MenACWY control vaccine. Source of these receptors: an adult who received the MenACWY meningococcal vaccine as a control. Both conserved end residues are part of each CDR3. Only some rows state a clone size, as once, few, many or a class for expanded clones.

V: TRBV3-1/TRBV3-2; size: -; length: 13; J: TRBJ2-7; CDR3: CASSQGPPYEQYF
V: TRBV5-4; size: few; length: 12; J: TRBJ2-7; CDR3: CASSLDGYEQYF
V: TRBV4-3; size: -; length: 15; J: TRBJ1-4; CDR3: CASSPQEGTNEKLFF
V: TRBV28; size: -; length: 15; J: TRBJ1-2; CDR3: CASSLLRAPSYGYTF
V: TRBV29-1; size: many; length: 13; J: TRBJ2-7; CDR3: CSARDYPLPEQYF
V: TRBV11-2; size: -; length: 18; J: TRBJ2-5; CDR3: CASSLEYLGLADQETQYF
V: TRBV5-1; size: -; length: 13; J: TRBJ1-1; CDR3: CASSLGMNTEAFF
V: TRBV18; size: -; length: 15; J: TRBJ2-5; CDR3: CASSVLSGIQETQYF
V: TRBV3-1/TRBV3-2; size: -; length: 16; J: TRBJ2-7; CDR3: CASSQDRADAGYEQYF
V: TRBV7-9; size: -; length: 12; J: TRBJ2-7; CDR3: CASSLVSYEQYF
V: TRBV7-2; size: once; length: 14; J: TRBJ1-6; CDR3: CASSTTGLNSPLHF
V: TRBV12-3/TRBV12-4; size: -; length: 13; J: TRBJ2-7; CDR3: CASGRQAAYEQYF
V: TRBV7-2; size: -; length: 15; J: TRBJ2-1; CDR3: CASSFDISGYNEQFF
V: TRBV7-2; size: once; length: 16; J: TRBJ2-7; CDR3: CASSLAREGQGNEQYF
V: TRBV27; size: -; length: 16; J: TRBJ2-1; CDR3: CASSLVLGTLYNEQFF
V: TRBV10-3; size: -; length: 14; J: TRBJ1-2; CDR3: CAISESIGVDGYTF
V: TRBV19; size: -; length: 13; J: TRBJ1-2; CDR3: CASSLGSNYGYTF
V: TRBV25-1; size: -; length: 14; J: TRBJ2-1; CDR3: CASTKLGLNNEQFF
V: TRBV3-1/TRBV3-2; size: -; length: 13; J: TRBJ2-7; CDR3: CASSGRTSYEQYF
V: TRBV3-1/TRBV3-2; size: -; length: 20; J: TRBJ1-3; CDR3: CASSQDRTPKGRGEGNTIYF
V: TRBV20-1; size: -; length: 11; J: TRBJ1-2; CDR3: CSAGGGHGYTF
V: TRBV7-3; size: -; length: 15; J: TRBJ1-1; CDR3: CASSSQGLMNTEAFF